The rows below give T cell receptor beta chains drawn from one sample of a study of identical twins. From the 5' RACE reads, TCRdb called clonotypes with MiXCR, one entry per CDR3 protein. The data show 550,000 to 700,000 distinct CDR3 sequences, with around a tenth seen just once and roughly 3% held by the top ten. Another study also made use of these data, one on yellow fever vaccine responses in identical twins.

Specimen: PBMCs. These receptor sequences come from a woman younger than 30 in good health. Each CDR3 is given with its conserved first and last residue. A D gene is named only where the DNA matches it firmly. Rows may omit the clone size; those that give it use once, few, many or a size class.

TRBV12-3/TRBV12-4	many	.	TRBJ2-1	TGTGCCAGCAGCCCTAGTATGGGAAGCTCCTACAATGAGCAGTTCTTC	CASSPSMGSSYNEQFF
TRBV28	few	.	TRBJ1-2	TGTGCCAGCAGTTTACTCCTGACTGGCTACACCTTC	CASSLLLTGYTF
TRBV20-1	many	TRBD1	TRBJ1-1	TGCAGTGGGACAGGGGGATCAGACACTGAAGCTTTCTTT	CSGTGGSDTEAFF
TRBV20-1	many	.	TRBJ2-7	TGCAGTGCTAGAGAATTGACAGCCCTAGTCTCCTACGAGCAGTACTTC	CSARELTALVSYEQYF
TRBV7-7	.	.	TRBJ2-1	TGTGCTAGCAGCTTAGAAGCGGGCCCTTACAATGAGCAGTTCTTC	CASSLEAGPYNEQFF
TRBV7-2	few	TRBD1	TRBJ2-1	TGTGCCAGCAGCTTATCAGGGGGCAGGAATGAGCAGTTCTTC	CASSLSGGRNEQFF
TRBV6-6	few	.	TRBJ2-2	TGTGCCAGCACCGGCTGGAGGGCCGGGGAGCTGTTTTTT	CASTGWRAGELFF
TRBV4-3	many	.	TRBJ2-2	TGCGCCAGCAGCCAAAAAGGGGTCGGACTGACCGCGAACACCGGGGAGCTGTTTTTT	CASSQKGVGLTANTGELFF
TRBV12-3/TRBV12-4	many	.	TRBJ2-7	TGTGCCAGCAGTTTTAACCCCTCGACAAGTTCTGGCTACGAGCAGTACTTC	CASSFNPSTSSGYEQYF
TRBV4-3	.	.	TRBJ2-3	TGCGCCAGCAGCCAGAGCGGACTCACAGATACGCAGTATTTT	CASSQSGLTDTQYF
TRBV28	many	.	TRBJ2-7	TGTGCCAGCAAGAGGCAGGGTCCCTACGAGCAGTACTTC	CASKRQGPYEQYF
TRBV30	.	.	TRBJ2-1	TGTGCCTGGAGCGTGGTCGAGGGAAGTGAGCAGTTCTTC	CAWSVVEGSEQFF
TRBV5-1	many	.	TRBJ2-1	TGCGCCAGCAGCTTGACGTCCCAAATTAACAATGAGCAGTTCTTC	CASSLTSQINNEQFF
TRBV18	.	.	TRBJ2-3	TGTGCCACCAAAAGCACAGATACGCAGTATTTT	CATKSTDTQYF
TRBV7-6	.	TRBD2	TRBJ2-1	TGTGCCAGCAGACCCTTGGGCGGGAGGGAATACAATGAGCAGTTCTTC	CASRPLGGREYNEQFF
TRBV7-9	few	.	TRBJ2-7	TGTGCCAGCAGCCAGAACTGGGGGCGAGAGCAGTACTTC	CASSQNWGREQYF
TRBV29-1	.	TRBD2	TRBJ2-3	TGCGCCACATCCCCTAGCGGGATAGCCACAGATACGCAGTATTTT	CATSPSGIATDTQYF
TRBV7-2	few	TRBD1	TRBJ2-7	TGTGCCTGCAGCTTAGTAGACAGGGGGTCCTACGAGCAGTACTTC	CACSLVDRGSYEQYF
TRBV27	few	.	TRBJ1-1	TGTGCCAGCAGTTTAGGGGGCTTCGGCACTGAAGCTTTCTTT	CASSLGGFGTEAFF
TRBV6-1	many	TRBD2	TRBJ2-5	TGTGCCAGCAGCCCGAAGCCCAGCGGGGGGGAAGAGACCCAGTACTTC	CASSPKPSGGEETQYF
TRBV29-1	many	.	TRBJ2-7	TGCAGCGTTGAAGGCGGTCAGGGGTTCGCCTACGAGCAGTACTTC	CSVEGGQGFAYEQYF
TRBV15	.	.	TRBJ2-1	TGTGCCACCAGCAGAGGGGGTCCCTACAATGAGCAGTTCTTC	CATSRGGPYNEQFF
TRBV3-1	.	.	TRBJ2-1	TGTGCCAGCAGCAAAGAAGGGGGGTGGGGCAATGAGCAGTTCTTC	CASSKEGGWGNEQFF
TRBV4-1	many	TRBD2	TRBJ2-3	TGCGCCAGCAGCTCATCTAGCGGGAGGGCCACAGATACGCAGTATTTT	CASSSSSGRATDTQYF
TRBV3-2	.	.	TRBJ2-7	TGTGCCAGCAGCCCCCGACAAGGGGCAAGAGCCGAGCAGTACTTC	CASSPRQGARAEQYF
TRBV18	few	.	TRBJ2-3	TGTGCCAGCTCATCTAGCTACACAGATACGCAGTATTTT	CASSSSYTDTQYF
TRBV20-1	few	.	TRBJ2-2	TGCAGTGCTAGAGGTTACACCGGGGAGCTGTTTTTT	CSARGYTGELFF
TRBV29-1	many	.	TRBJ2-1	TGCAGCGTTGTCAAATGGGACTCCAGCTCCTACAATGAGCAGTTCTTC	CSVVKWDSSSYNEQFF
TRBV6-5	few	TRBD2	TRBJ2-1	TGTGCCAGCAGTTACTCGAGTGAACTAGCGGGCTCCTTTGAGCAGTTCTTC	CASSYSSELAGSFEQFF
TRBV4-3	many	.	TRBJ2-3	TGCGCCAGCAGCCAAGTTCCTGGGAGGAGGGAAGGGATCGCAGAAGATACGCAGTATTTT	CASSQVPGRREGIAEDTQYF
TRBV5-5	many	.	TRBJ2-7	TGTGCCAGCAGCTTGGCGTATGGTAGGGATCGGGACGAGCAGTACTTC	CASSLAYGRDRDEQYF
TRBV28	many	.	TRBJ2-3	TGTGCCAGCAGTTTACCGGGTAGCACAGATACGCAGTATTTT	CASSLPGSTDTQYF
TRBV7-2	few	TRBD2	TRBJ2-5	TGTGCCAGCAGCTTAGCGGCTAGCGGGGAGGGGACCCAGTACTTC	CASSLAASGEGTQYF
TRBV20-1	.	.	TRBJ1-1	TGCAGTGCTAGAGATTTTAGGGACACTGAAGCTTTCTTT	CSARDFRDTEAFF
TRBV7-9	.	TRBD2	TRBJ2-1	TGTGCCTACCTTTCGGGGGGAAATGAGCAGTTCTTC	CAYLSGGNEQFF
TRBV5-5	.	TRBD2	TRBJ2-7	TGTGCCAGCAGCCCGAAGCGGGAGTCCTCCTACGAGCAGTACTTC	CASSPKRESSYEQYF
TRBV29-1	.	.	TRBJ2-7	TGCAGCGTTGCCCCTGCGGGCTACGAGCAGTACTTC	CSVAPAGYEQYF
TRBV5-1	many	.	TRBJ1-5	TGTGCCAGCAGTTTAACGGGGGATCAGCCCCAGCATTTT	CASSLTGDQPQHF
TRBV29-1	.	.	TRBJ2-7	TGCAGCGTTGCATCCGGGACGGAGGCATCCTACGAGCAGTACTTC	CSVASGTEASYEQYF
TRBV24-1	many	TRBD1	TRBJ2-2	TGTGCCACCAGTGATTTGGACAGGGAAACCGGGGAGCTGTTTTTT	CATSDLDRETGELFF
TRBV4-1	many	.	TRBJ1-6	TGCGCCAGCAGCCAAGTCCCCCGGGATACCTATAATTCACCCCTCCACTTT	CASSQVPRDTYNSPLHF
TRBV9	many	TRBD2	TRBJ2-1	TGTGCCAGCAGCGTAAGGGGCCTAGCGGGGGGCGCCTCCTACAATGAGCAGTTCTTC	CASSVRGLAGGASYNEQFF
TRBV7-3	few	TRBD1	TRBJ2-1	TGTGCCAGCAGCTCGACCGGGGGACAGGGGGCCTATGAGCAGTTCTTC	CASSSTGGQGAYEQFF
TRBV6-1	many	.	TRBJ1-1	TGTGCCACCAGAAAGGGGGGTTCAAACACTGAAGCTTTCTTT	CATRKGGSNTEAFF
TRBV2	.	.	TRBJ2-6	TGTGCCACCATAGACCCCTCTGGGGCCAACGTCCTGACTTTC	CATIDPSGANVLTF
TRBV7-2	few	.	TRBJ2-2	TGTGCCAGCAGCATGGGTCTTACCGGGGAGCTGTTTTTT	CASSMGLTGELFF
TRBV5-1	.	.	TRBJ2-5	TGCGCCAGCAGCTCCCAAGACAGCAAGGAGGCCCAGTACTTC	CASSSQDSKEAQYF